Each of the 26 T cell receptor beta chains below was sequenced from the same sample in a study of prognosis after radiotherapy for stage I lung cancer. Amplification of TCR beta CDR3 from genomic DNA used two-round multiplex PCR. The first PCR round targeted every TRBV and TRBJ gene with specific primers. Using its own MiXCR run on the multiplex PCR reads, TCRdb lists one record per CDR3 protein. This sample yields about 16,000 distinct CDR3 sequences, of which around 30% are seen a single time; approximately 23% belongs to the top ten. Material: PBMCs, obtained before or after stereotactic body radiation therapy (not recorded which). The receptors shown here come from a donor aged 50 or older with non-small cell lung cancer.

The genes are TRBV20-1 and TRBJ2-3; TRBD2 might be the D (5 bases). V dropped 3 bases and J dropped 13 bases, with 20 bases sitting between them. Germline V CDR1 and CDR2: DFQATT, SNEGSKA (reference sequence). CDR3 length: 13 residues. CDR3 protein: CSARRASTDKKYF. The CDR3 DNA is TGCAGTGCTAGGCGGGCTAGCACAGATAAGAAGTATTTT.

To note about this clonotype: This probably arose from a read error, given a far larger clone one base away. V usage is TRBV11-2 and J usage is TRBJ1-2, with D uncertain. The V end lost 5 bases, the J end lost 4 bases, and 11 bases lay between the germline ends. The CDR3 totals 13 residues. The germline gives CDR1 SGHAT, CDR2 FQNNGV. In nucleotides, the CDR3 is TGTGCCAGCAGCGATCAAGGTGTCTATGGCTACACCTTC. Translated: CASSDQGVYGYTF.

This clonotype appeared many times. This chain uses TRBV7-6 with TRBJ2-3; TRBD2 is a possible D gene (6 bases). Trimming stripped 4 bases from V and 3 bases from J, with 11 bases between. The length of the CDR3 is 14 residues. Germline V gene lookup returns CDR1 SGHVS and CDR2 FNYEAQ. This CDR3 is CASSSGSGTDTQYF. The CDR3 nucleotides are TGTGCCAGCAGCTCGGGGAGCGGGACAGATACGCAGTATTTT. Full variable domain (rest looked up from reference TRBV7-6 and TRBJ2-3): GAGVSQSPRYKVTKRGQDVALRCDPISGHVSLYWYRQALGQGPEFLTYFNYEAQQDKSGLPNDRFSAERPEGSISTLTIQRTEQRDSAMYRCASSSGSGTDTQYFGPGTRLTVL.

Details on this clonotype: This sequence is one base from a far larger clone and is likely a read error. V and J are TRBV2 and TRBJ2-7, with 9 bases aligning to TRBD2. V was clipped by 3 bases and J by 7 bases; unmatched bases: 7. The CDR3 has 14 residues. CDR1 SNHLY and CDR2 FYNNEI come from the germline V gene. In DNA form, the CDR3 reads TGTGCCAGCAGTGATTTAGCGGGAGTCTCTGAGCAGTACTTC. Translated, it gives CASSDLAGVSEQYF. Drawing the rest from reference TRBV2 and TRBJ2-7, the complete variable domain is EPEVTQTPSHQVTQMGQEVILRCVPISNHLYFYWYRQILGQKVEFLVSFYNNEISEKSEIFDDQFSVERPDGSNFTLKIRSTKLEDSAMYFCASSDLAGVSEQYFGPGTRLTVT.

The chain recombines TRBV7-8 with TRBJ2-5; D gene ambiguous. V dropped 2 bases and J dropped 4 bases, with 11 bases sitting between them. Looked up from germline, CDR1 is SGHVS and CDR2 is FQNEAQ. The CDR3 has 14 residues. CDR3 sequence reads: CASSLRVGRETQYF. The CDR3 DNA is TGTGCCAGCAGCTTAAGGGTGGGTCGAGAGACCCAGTACTTC.

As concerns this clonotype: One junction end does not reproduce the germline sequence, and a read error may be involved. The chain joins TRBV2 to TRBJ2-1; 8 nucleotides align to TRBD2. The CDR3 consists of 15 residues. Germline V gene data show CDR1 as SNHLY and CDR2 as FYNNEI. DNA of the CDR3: TGTGTCAGCAGGGCTACTAGCGGTAGGTGGAATGAGCAGTTCTTC. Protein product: CVSRATSGRWNEQFF.

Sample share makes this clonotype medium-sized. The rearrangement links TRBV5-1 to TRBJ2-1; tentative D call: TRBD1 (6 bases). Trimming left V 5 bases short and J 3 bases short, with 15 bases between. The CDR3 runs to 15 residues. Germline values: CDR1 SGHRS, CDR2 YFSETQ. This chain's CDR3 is CASRSERDNYNEQFF. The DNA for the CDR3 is TGCGCCAGCAGATCTGAACGGGACAACTACAATGAGCAGTTCTTC.

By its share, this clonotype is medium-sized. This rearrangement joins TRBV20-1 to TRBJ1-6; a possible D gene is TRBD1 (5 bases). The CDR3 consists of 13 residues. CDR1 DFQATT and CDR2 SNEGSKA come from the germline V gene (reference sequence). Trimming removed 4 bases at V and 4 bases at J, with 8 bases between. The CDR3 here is CSAIDSYNSPLHF. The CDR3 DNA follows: TGCAGTGCTATTGACAGTTATAATTCACCCCTCCACTTT.

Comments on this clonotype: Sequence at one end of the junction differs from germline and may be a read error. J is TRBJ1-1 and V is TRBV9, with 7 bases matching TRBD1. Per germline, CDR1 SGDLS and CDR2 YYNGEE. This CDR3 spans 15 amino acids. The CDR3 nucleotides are TGTGTCAGCAGCCCCCGACAGGGTATGAACACTGAAGCTTTCTTT. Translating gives CVSSPRQGMNTEAFF.

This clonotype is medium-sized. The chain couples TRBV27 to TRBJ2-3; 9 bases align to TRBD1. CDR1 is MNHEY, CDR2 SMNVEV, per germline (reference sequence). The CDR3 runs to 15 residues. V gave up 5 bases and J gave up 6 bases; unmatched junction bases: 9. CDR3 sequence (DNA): TGTGCCAGCAGTCTCGACAGGGGGGCGGTGGATACGCAGTATTTT. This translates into CASSLDRGAVDTQYF.

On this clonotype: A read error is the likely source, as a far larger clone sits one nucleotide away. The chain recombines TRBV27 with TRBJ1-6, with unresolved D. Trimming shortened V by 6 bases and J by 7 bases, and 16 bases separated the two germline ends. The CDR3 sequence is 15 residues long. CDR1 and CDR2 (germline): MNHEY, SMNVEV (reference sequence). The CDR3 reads CASSQGMENNSPLHF. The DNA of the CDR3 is TGTGCCAGCAGCCAAGGGATGGAGAACAATTCACCCCTCCACTTT.

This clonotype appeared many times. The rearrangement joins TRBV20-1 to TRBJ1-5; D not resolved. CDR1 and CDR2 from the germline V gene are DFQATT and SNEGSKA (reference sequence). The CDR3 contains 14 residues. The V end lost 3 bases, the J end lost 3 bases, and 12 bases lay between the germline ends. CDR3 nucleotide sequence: TGCAGTGCTAGCGCGGCGCCGTTCAATCAGCCCCAGCATTTT. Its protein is CSASAAPFNQPQHF.

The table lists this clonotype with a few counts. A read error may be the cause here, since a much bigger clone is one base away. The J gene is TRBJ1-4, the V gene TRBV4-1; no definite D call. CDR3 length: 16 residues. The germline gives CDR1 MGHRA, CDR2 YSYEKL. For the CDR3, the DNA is TGCGCCAGCGGCCAAGATCCCCCCACCAGTAATGAAAAACTGTTTTTT. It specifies CASGQDPPTSNEKLFF.

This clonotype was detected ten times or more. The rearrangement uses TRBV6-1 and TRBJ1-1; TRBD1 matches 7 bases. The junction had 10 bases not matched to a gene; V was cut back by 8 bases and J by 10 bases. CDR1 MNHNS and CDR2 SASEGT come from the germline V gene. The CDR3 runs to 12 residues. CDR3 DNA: TGTGCCAGCTTGCCCGGAACAGGGGCAGCTTTCTTT. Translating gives CASLPGTGAAFF.

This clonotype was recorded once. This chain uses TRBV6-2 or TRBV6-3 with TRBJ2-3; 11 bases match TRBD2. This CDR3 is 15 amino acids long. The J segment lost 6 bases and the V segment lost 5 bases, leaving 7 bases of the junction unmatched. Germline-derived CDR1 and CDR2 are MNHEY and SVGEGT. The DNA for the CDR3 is TGTGCCAGCAGTGTTACTAGCGGGAGCGCGGATACGCAGTATTTT. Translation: CASSVTSGSADTQYF.

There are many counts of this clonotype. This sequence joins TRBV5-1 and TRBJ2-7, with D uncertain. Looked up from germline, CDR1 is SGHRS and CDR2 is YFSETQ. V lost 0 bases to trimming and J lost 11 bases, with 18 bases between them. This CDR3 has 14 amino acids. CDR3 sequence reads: CASSLGGDASYEYF. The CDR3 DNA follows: TGCGCCAGCAGCTTGGGAGGTGATGCCTCCTACGAGTACTTC.

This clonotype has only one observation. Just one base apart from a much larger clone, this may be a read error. The CDR3 DNA sequence: TGTGCCAGCAGCCGACCCAAGAACACTGAAGCTTTCTTT. The encoded protein is CASSRPKNTEAFF. This sequence joins TRBV5-6 and TRBJ1-1; D unclear. CDR3 size: 13 residues. V lost 4 bases and J 1 base, leaving 8 bases between the germline ends. From germline, CDR1 is SGHDT and CDR2 YYEEEE.

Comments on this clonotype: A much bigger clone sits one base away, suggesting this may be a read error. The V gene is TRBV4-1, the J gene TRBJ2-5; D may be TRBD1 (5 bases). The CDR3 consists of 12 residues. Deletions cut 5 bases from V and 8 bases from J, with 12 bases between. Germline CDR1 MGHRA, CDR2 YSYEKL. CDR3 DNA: TGCGCCAGCAGCGAAAGCAGGGATACCCAGTACTTC. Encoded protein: CASSESRDTQYF.

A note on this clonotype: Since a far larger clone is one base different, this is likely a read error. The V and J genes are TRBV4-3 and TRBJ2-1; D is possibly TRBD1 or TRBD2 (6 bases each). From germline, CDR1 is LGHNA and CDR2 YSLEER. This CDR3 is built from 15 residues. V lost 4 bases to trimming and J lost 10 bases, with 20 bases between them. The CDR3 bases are TGCGCCAGCAGCCTAATCCGGGACACTAGCTACGAGCAGTTCTTC. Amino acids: CASSLIRDTSYEQFF.

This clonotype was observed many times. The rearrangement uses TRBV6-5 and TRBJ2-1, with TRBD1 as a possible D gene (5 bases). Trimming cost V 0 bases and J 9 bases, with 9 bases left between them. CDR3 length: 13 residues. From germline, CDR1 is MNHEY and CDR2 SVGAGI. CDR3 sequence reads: CASSYSGVGEQFF. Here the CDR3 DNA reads TGTGCCAGCAGTTACTCAGGGGTGGGTGAGCAGTTCTTC.

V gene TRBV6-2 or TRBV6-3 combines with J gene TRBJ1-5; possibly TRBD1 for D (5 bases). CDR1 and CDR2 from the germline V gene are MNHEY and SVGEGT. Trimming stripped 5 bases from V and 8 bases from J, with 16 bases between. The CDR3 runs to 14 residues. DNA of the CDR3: TGTGCCAGCAGTGAAACAGGACCGGTTAAGCCCCAGCATTTT. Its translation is CASSETGPVKPQHF.

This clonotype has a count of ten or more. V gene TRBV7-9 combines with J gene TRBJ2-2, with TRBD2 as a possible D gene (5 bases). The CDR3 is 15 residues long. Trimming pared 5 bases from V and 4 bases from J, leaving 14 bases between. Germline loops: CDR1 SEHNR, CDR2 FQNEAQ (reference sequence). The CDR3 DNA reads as TGTGCCAGCAGCCGAACTAGAGACGGCACCGGGGAGCTGTTTTTT. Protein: CASSRTRDGTGELFF.

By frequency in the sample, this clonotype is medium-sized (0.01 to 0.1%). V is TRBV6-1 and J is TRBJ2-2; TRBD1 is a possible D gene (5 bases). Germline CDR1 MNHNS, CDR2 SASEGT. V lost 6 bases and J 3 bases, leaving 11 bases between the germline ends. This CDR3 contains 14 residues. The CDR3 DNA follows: TGTGCCAGCAGCCCCGGACAAGACACCGGGGAGCTGTTTTTT. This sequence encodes CASSPGQDTGELFF.

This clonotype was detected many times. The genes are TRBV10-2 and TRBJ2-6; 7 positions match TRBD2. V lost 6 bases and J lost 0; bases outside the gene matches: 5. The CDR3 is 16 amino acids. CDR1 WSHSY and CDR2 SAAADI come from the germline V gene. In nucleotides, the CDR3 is TGCGCCAGCAGCGAGACTAGCCTCTCTGGGGCCAACGTCCTGACTTTC. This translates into CASSETSLSGANVLTF.

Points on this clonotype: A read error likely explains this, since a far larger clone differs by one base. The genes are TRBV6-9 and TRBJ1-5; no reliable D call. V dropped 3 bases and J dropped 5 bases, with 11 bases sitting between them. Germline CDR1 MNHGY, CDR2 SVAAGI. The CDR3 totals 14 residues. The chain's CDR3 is CASSYRKGYQPQHF. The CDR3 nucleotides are TGTGCCAGCAGTTACAGGAAGGGCTATCAGCCCCAGCATTTT.

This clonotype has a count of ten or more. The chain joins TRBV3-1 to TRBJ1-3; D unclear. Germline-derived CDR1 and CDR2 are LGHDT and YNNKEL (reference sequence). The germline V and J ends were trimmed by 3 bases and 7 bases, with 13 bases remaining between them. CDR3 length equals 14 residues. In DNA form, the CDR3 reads TGTGCCAGCAGCCACGGCAGCAACTTCAACACCATATATTTT. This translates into CASSHGSNFNTIYF.